This T cell receptor beta chain came from a study of T-cell memory formation after mild COVID-19. TCRdb recomputed calls from the 5' RACE reads with MiXCR, one row per CDR3 protein. The sample includes around 390,000 distinct CDR3 sequences, approximately 15% of them seen just once. Germline loops: CDR1 DFQATT, CDR2 SNEGSKA (reference sequence). Trimming took off 2 bases at V and 0 bases at J, with 12 bases between the two ends. The CDR3 spans 15 residues. The material sequenced was PBMCs or a T cell subset sorted from them (not recorded which). This receptor was obtained from a man younger than 30 who had mild COVID-19 (a few samples of this study predate the infection). Cell type and time point are not known. The rearrangement links TRBV20-1 to TRBJ2-3; D uncertain. This CDR3 is CSARRATESTDTQYF. The CDR3 region has the DNA TGCAGTGCTAGACGGGCCACGGAAAGCACAGATACGCAGTATTTT.